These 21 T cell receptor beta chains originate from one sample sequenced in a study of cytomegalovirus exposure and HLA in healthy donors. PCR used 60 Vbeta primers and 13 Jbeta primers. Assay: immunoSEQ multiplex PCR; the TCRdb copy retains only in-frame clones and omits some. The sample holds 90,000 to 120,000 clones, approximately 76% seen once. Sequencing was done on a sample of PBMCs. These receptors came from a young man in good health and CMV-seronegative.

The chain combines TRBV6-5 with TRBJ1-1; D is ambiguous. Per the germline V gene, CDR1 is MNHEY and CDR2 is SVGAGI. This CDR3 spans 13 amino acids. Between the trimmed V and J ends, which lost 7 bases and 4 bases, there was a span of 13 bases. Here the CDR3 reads CASNRPSGTEAFF. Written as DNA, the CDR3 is TGTGCCAGCAATCGACCCTCGGGCACTGAAGCTTTCTTT.

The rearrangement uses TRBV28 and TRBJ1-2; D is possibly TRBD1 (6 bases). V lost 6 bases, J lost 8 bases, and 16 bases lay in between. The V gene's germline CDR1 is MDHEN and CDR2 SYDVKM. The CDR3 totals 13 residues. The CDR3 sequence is CASSQQGPGGYTF. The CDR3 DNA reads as TGTGCCAGCAGCCAACAGGGACCGGGCGGCTACACCTTC.

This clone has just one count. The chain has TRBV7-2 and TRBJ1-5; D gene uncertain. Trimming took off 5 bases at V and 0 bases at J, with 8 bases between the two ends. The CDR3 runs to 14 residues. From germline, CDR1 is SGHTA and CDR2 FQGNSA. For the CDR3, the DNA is TGTGCCAGCAGCCCCAGAAATAGCAATCAGCCCCAGCATTTT. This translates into CASSPRNSNQPQHF.

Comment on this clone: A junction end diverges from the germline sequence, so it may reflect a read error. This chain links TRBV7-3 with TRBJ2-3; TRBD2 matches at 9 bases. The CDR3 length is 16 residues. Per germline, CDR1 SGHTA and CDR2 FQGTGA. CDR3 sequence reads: CASSDPSGVSKDTQYF. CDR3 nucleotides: TGTGCCAGCAGCGACCCTAGCGGGGTTAGCAAAGATACGCAGTATTTT. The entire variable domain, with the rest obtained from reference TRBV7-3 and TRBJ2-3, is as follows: GAGVSQTPSNKVTEKGKYVELRCDPISGHTALYWYRQSLGQGPEFLIYFQGTGAADDSGLPNDRFFAVRPEGSVSTLKIQRTERGDSAVYLCASSDPSGVSKDTQYFGPGTRLTVL.

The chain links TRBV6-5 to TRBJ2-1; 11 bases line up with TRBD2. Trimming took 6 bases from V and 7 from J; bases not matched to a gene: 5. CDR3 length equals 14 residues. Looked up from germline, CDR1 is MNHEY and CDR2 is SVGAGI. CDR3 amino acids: CASRLAGALNEQFF. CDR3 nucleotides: TGTGCCAGCAGACTAGCGGGGGCACTAAATGAGCAGTTCTTC.

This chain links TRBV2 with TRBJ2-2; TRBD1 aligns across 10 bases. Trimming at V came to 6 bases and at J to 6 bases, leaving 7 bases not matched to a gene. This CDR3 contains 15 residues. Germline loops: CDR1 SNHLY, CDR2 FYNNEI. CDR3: CASRERTGGAGELFF. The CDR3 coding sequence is TGTGCCAGCAGAGAGAGGACAGGGGGGGCCGGGGAGCTGTTTTTT. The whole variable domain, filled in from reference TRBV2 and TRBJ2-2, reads EPEVTQTPSHQVTQMGQEVILRCVPISNHLYFYWYRQILGQKVEFLVSFYNNEISEKSEIFDDQFSVERPDGSNFTLKIRSTKLEDSAMYFCASRERTGGAGELFFGEGSRLTVL.

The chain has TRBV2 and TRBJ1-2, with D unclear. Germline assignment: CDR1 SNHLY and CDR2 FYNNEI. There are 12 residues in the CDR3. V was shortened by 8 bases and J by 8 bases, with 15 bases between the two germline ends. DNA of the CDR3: TGTGCCAGCCCCTCAGGTCCCCGGGGCTACACCTTC. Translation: CASPSGPRGYTF. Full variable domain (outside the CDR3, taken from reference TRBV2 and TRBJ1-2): EPEVTQTPSHQVTQMGQEVILRCVPISNHLYFYWYRQILGQKVEFLVSFYNNEISEKSEIFDDQFSVERPDGSNFTLKIRSTKLEDSAMYFCASPSGPRGYTFGSGTRLTVV.

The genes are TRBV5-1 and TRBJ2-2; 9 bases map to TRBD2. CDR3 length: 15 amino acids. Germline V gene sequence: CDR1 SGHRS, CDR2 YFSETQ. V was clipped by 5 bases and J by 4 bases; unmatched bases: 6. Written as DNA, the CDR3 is TGCGCCAGCAGTGGCGGGGGGGCGTCCACCGGGGAGCTGTTTTTT. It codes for CASSGGGASTGELFF.

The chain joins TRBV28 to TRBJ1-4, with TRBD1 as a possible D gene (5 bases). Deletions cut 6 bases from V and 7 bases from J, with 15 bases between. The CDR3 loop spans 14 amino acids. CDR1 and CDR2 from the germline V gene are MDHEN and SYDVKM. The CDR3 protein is CASSPGGDGEKLFF. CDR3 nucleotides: TGTGCCAGCAGCCCGGGGGGTGATGGTGAAAAACTGTTTTTT.

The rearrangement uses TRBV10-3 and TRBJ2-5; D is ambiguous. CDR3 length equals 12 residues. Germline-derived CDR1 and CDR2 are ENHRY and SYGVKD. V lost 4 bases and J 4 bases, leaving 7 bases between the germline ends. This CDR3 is CAISGSAETQYF. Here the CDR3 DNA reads TGTGCCATCAGTGGGTCAGCAGAGACCCAGTACTTC.

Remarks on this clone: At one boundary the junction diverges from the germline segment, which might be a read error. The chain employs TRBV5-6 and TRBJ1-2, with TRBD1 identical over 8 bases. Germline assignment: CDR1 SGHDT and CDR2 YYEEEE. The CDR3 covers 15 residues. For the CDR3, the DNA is TGTGCCAGCAGCCTAGTGGACAGGGATGCCTATGGCTACCCCTTC. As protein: CASSLVDRDAYGYPF.

CDR3 residues: CASSAQENQPQHF. In DNA form, the CDR3 reads TGTGCCAGCAGCGCCCAAGAGAATCAGCCCCAGCATTTT. The chain joins TRBV9 to TRBJ1-5, with unresolved D. The CDR3 covers 13 residues. Germline CDR1 and CDR2: SGDLS and YYNGEE. Trimming removed 3 bases from V and 4 bases from J, with 8 bases in between.

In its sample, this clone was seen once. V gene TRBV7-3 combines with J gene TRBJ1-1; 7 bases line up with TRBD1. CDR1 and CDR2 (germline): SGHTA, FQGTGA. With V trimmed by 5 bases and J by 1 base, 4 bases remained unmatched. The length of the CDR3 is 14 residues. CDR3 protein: CASSPGQRNTEAFF. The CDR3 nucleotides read TGTGCCAGCAGCCCGGGACAGAGGAACACTGAAGCTTTCTTT.

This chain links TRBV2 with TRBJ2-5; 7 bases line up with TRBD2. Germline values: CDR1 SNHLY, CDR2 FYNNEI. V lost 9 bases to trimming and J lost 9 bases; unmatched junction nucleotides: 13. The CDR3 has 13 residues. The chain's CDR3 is CARLGGGASAQYF. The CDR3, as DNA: TGTGCCAGACTTGGGGGGGGAGCGTCAGCCCAGTACTTC.

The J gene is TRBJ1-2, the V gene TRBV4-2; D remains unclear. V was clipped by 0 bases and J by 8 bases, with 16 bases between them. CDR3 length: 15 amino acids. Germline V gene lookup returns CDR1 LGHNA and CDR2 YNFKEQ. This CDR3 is CASSQDNPRDGGYTF. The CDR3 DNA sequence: TGTGCCAGCAGCCAAGACAACCCTAGAGATGGCGGCTACACCTTC.

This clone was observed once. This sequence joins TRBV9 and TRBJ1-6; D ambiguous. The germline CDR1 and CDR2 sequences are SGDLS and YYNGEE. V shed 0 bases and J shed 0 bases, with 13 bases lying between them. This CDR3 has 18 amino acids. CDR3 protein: CASSVGEGVGSYNSPLHF. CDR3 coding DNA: TGTGCCAGCAGCGTAGGGGAGGGTGTGGGCTCCTATAATTCACCCCTCCACTTT.

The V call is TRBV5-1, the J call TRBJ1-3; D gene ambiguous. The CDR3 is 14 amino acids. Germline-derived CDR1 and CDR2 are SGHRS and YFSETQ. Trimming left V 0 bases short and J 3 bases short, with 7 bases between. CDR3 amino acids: CASSLAGVGNTIYF. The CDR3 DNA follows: TGCGCCAGCAGCTTGGCCGGAGTTGGAAACACCATATATTTT. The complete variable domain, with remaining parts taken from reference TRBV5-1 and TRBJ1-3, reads KAGVTQTPRYLIKTRGQQVTLSCSPISGHRSVSWYQQTPGQGLQFLFEYFSETQRNKGNFPGRFSGRQFSNSRSEMNVSTLELGDSALYLCASSLAGVGNTIYFGEGSWLTVV.

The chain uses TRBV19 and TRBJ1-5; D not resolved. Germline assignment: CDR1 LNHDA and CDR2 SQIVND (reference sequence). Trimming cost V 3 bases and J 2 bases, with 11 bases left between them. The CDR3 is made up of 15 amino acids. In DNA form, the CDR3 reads TGTGCCAGTAGTATTGAAGGAGGAGGCAATCAGCCCCAGCATTTT. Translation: CASSIEGGGNQPQHF. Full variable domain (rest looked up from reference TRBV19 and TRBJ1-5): DGGITQSPKYLFRKEGQNVTLSCEQNLNHDAMYWYRQDPGQGLRLIYYSQIVNDFQKGDIAEGYSVSREKKESFPLTVTSAQKNPTAFYLCASSIEGGGNQPQHFGDGTRLSIL.

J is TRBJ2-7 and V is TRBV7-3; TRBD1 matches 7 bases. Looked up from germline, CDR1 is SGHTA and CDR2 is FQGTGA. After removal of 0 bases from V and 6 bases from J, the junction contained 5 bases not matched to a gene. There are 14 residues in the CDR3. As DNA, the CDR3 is TGTGCCAGCAGCTTAACCACAGGGGCCCCCGAGCAGTACTTC. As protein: CASSLTTGAPEQYF.

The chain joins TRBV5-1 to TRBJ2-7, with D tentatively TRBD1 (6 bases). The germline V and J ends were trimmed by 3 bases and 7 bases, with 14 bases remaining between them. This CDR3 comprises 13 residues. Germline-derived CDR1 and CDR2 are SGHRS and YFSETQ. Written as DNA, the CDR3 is TGCGCCAGCAGCTCAAACAGGGTTGGGGAGCAGTACTTC. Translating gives CASSSNRVGEQYF.

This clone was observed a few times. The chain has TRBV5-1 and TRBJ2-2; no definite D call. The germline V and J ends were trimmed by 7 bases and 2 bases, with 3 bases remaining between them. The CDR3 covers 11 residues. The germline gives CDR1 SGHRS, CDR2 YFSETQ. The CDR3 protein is CASGNTGELFF. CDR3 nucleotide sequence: TGCGCCAGCGGCAACACCGGGGAGCTGTTTTTT.